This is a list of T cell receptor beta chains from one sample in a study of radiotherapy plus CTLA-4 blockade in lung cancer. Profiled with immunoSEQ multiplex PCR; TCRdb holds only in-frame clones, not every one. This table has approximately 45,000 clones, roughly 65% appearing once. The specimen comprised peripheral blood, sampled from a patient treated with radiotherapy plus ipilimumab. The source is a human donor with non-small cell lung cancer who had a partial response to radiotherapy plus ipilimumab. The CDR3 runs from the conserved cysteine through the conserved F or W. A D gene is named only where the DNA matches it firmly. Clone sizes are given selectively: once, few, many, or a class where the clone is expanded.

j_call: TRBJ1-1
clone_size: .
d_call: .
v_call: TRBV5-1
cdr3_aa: CASSSGRNTEAFF
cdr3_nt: TGCGCCAGCAGCTCGGGAAGGAACACTGAAGCTTTCTTT

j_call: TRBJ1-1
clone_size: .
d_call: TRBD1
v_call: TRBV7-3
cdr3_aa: CASSLMRQGVGTEAFF
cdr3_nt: TGTGCCAGCAGCTTAATGAGACAGGGCGTCGGCACTGAAGCTTTCTTT

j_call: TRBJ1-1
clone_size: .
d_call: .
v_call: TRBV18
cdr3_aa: CASSPMANTEAFF
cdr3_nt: TGTGCCAGCTCACCAATGGCGAACACTGAAGCTTTCTTT

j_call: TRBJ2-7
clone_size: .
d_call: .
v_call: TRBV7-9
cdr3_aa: CASSRPVKQGPGVYEQYF
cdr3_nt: TGTGCCAGCAGCCGCCCCGTCAAACAAGGTCCCGGGGTCTACGAGCAGTACTTC

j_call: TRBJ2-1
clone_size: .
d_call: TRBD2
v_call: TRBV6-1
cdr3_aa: CASTAGTSGANEQFF
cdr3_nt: TGTGCCAGCACCGCGGGGACTAGCGGGGCTAATGAGCAGTTCTTC

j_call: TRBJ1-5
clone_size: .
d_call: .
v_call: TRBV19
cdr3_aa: CASRTTWGNQPQHF
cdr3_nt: TGTGCCAGTAGGACTACGTGGGGCAATCAGCCCCAGCATTTT

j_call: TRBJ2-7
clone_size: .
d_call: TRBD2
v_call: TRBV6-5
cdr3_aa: CASSYTLSGRGEQYF
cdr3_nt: TGTGCCAGCAGTTACACTCTTAGCGGGAGAGGGGAGCAGTACTTC

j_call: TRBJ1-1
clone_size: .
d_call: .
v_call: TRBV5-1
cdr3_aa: CASSLRAQGLNTEAFF
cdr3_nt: TGCGCCAGCAGCTTGAGGGCCCAGGGGTTGAACACTGAAGCTTTCTTT

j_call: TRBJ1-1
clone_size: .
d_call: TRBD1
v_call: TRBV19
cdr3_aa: CASQGAGGRLTEAFF
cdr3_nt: TGTGCCAGTCAGGGGGCAGGGGGCAGGTTGACTGAAGCTTTCTTT

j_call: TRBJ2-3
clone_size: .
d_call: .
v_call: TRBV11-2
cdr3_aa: CASSALGGAVDTQYF
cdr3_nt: TGTGCCAGCAGCGCCCTAGGGGGGGCGGTAGATACGCAGTATTTT

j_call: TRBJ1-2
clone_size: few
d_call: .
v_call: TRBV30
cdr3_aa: CAFRQATFNYGYTF
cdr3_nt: TGTGCCTTCCGACAGGCCACTTTTAACTATGGCTACACCTTC

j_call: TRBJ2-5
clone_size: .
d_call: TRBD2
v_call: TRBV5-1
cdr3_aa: CASSLAREGETQYF
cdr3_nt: TGCGCCAGCAGCTTGGCACGGGAGGGAGAGACCCAGTACTTC

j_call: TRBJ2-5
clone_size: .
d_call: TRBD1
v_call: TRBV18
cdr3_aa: CASSLQGEETQYF
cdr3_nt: TGTGCCAGCTCACTACAGGGGGAAGAGACCCAGTACTTC

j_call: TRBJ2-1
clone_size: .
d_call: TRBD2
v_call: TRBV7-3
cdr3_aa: CASSSAGGPNEQFF
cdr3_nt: TGTGCCAGCAGCTCGGCGGGGGGCCCCAATGAGCAGTTCTTC

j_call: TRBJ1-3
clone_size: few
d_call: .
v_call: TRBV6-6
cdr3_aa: CASRVEGNTIYF
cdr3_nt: TGTGCCAGCAGGGTCGAGGGAAACACCATATATTTT

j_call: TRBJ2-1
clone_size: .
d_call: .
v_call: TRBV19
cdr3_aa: CASSGSLYNEQFF
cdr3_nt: TGTGCCAGTAGCGGGAGTCTTTACAATGAGCAGTTCTTC

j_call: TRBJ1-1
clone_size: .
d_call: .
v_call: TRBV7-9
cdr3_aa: CASRPTGNTEAFF
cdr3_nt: TGTGCCAGCAGACCGACAGGGAACACTGAAGCTTTCTTT

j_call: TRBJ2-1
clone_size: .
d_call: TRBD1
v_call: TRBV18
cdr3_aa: CASSPKGQGDYNEQFF
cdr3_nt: TGTGCCAGCTCACCCAAGGGACAGGGCGACTACAATGAGCAGTTCTTC